This passage covers 4 T cell receptor beta chains from one sample sequenced in a study of cytomegalovirus exposure and HLA in healthy donors. Sequencing was performed with immunoSEQ multiplex PCR; in TCRdb, only in-frame clones are kept and a portion is missing. The data contain about 56,000 clones, approximately 94% of them singletons. Sequencing was carried out using PBMCs. The origin of the receptors is a man aged 18 to 30 in good health and CMV-seronegative.

The chain carries TRBV5-4 and TRBJ2-1, with 7 nucleotides matching TRBD2. Trimming at V came to 4 bases and at J to 8 bases, leaving 6 bases not matched to a gene. Germline values: CDR1 SGHNT, CDR2 YYREEE (reference sequence). The CDR3 covers 13 residues. The CDR3: CASSREVPHEQFF. In DNA form, the CDR3 reads TGTGCCAGCAGCCGGGAGGTCCCCCATGAGCAGTTCTTC.

The chain links TRBV15 to TRBJ2-4; TRBD1 matches at 7 bases. The CDR3 sequence is 13 residues long. With V trimmed by 5 bases and J by 7 bases, 5 bases remained unmatched. Per the germline V gene, CDR1 is LNHNV and CDR2 is YYDKDF (reference sequence). CDR3: CATSRGQANIQYF. Here the CDR3 DNA reads TGTGCCACCAGCCGAGGACAGGCGAACATTCAGTACTTC.

The V gene is TRBV29-1, the J gene TRBJ2-5, with 11 bases matching TRBD2. V lost 4 bases and J lost 1; bases outside the gene matches: 2. This CDR3 has 14 residues. From germline, CDR1 is SQVTM and CDR2 ANQGSEA. The chain's CDR3 is CSVGLAGIQETQYF. CDR3 coding DNA: TGCAGCGTTGGACTAGCGGGGATCCAAGAGACCCAGTACTTC.

This clone showed up just once. The J gene is TRBJ2-2, the V gene TRBV4-3; 7 bases align to TRBD1. The germline gives CDR1 LGHNA, CDR2 YSLEER. The trim removed 3 bases at V and 1 base at J, leaving 2 bases unmatched. This CDR3 is 15 amino acids long. CDR3: CASSQGTENTGELFF. CDR3 nucleotides: TGCGCCAGCAGCCAGGGGACAGAGAACACCGGGGAGCTGTTTTTT.